This record concerns one TCR beta chain sequence. Its matching antigen is unknown. In germline, CDR1 is MDHEN, CDR2 SYDVKM. The CDR3 has 12 residues. V gave up 6 bases and J gave up 2 bases, with 7 bases separating them. Drawing of blood for sampling happened at baseline, at cycle 4 day 1, and at cycle 7 day 1. This specimen comes from a study of OX40 agonist ivuxolimab in advanced cancers. Study-level points and caveats: Blood T cells, both CD4+ and CD8+, expanded clonally by week 6 at 0.1 to 3.0 mg/kg. Undetermined was the antigen specificity of the expanded peripheral T cells.

Using immunoSEQ multiplex PCR, the repertoire was profiled, and TCRdb retains in-frame clones only, with some absent. This sample yields about 53,000 clones, of which about 81% are seen a single time; around 13% belongs to the top ten. The chain is built from TRBV28 and TRBJ1-2, with no clear D. The sequence derives from an adult with an advanced solid tumor such as melanoma, head and neck, liver or kidney cancer. Sequenced here: CD4+ or CD8+ T cells sorted from blood, sampled in a trial of the OX40 agonist ivuxolimab. The CDR3 region has the DNA TGTGCCAGCAGGAGGTGGAACTATGGCTACACCTTC. Translated, it gives CASRRWNYGYTF.